The 5 T cell receptor beta chains below come from one sample, sequenced in a study of blood T cell repertoires in COVID-19. Data came from immunoSEQ multiplex PCR; TCRdb stores just in-frame clones and leaves some out. The repertoire consists of approximately 65,000 clones, with 70% to 85% occurring once and the leading ten covering just over 20%. Sequencing was performed on peripheral blood. These receptors all come from a woman over 75 with active or convalescent COVID-19.

This clone was detected only a few times. This chain joins TRBV6-9 and TRBJ1-1; no reliable D call. Trimming cost V 11 bases and J 8 bases, with 9 bases left between them. The CDR3 contains 9 residues. Germline V CDR1 and CDR2: MNHGY, SVAAGI. Here the CDR3 reads CAPGGEAFF. DNA for the CDR3: TGTGCCCCGGGCGGGGAAGCTTTCTTT.

DNA of the CDR3: TGTGCCACCCTGACAGGAGGAGGAAACACCATATATTTT. Translated, it gives CATLTGGGNTIYF. The gene calls are TRBV12-3 or TRBV12-4 and TRBJ1-3; tentative D call: TRBD1 (6 bases). This CDR3 region has 13 residues. Trimming cost V 10 bases and J 4 bases, with 14 bases left between them.

The chain links TRBV2 to TRBJ1-6; the D gene is possibly TRBD1 (5 bases). V was cut by 4 bases and J by 9 bases, with 16 bases left in between. This CDR3 comprises 15 residues. Germline-derived CDR1 and CDR2 are SNHLY and FYNNEI. In nucleotides, the CDR3 is TGTGCCAGCAGTGCTGTCAGGGCTGGGGCTTCACCCCTCCACTTT. Protein sequence: CASSAVRAGASPLHF.

J is TRBJ2-3 and V is TRBV4-1, with 9 bases that match TRBD2. Unmatched junction bases numbered 10, after V lost 4 bases and J lost 2 bases. CDR3 length: 17 residues. CDR1 is MGHRA and CDR2 is YSYEKL in the germline V gene. Here the CDR3 DNA reads TGCGCCAGCAGCCCCCGGCTAGCGGGGACCCACACAGATACGCAGTATTTT. Translated, it gives CASSPRLAGTHTDTQYF.

A note on this clone: At one of its ends the junction is not consistent with the germline gene, which may arise from a read error. This chain links TRBV4-2 with TRBJ1-5; TRBD1 aligns across 8 bases. The CDR3 covers 15 residues. CDR1 and CDR2 from the germline V gene are LGHNA and YNFKEQ. The CDR3 region has the DNA TGTGCCAGCAGTCGCGGACAGGGTAGCGATCAGCCCCAGCATTTT. Its translation is CASSRGQGSDQPQHF.